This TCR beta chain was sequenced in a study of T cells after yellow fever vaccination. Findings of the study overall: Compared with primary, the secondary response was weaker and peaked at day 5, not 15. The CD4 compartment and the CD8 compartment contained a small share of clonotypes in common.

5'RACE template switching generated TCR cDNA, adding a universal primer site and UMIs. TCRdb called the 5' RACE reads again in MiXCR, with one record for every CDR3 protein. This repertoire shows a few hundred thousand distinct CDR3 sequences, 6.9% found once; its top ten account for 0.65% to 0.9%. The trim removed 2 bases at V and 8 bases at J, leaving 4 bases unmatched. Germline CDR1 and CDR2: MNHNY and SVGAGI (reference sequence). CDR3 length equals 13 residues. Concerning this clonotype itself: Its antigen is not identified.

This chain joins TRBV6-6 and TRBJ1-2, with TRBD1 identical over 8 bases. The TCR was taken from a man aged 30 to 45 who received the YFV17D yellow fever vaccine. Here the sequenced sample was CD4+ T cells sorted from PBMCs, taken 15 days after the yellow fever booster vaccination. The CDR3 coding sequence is TGTGCCAGCAGTTACGCAGGGGGCAAAGGCTACACCTTC. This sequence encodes CASSYAGGKGYTF.